The clone carrying this T cell receptor (beta chain) was counted at least ten times. Its target is unknown. As to time point: blood at routine non-recurrence follow-up after resection. The study sequenced unsorted whole RNA from tumor, nontumor lung or frozen PBMC. This record belongs to a study of spatial heterogeneity in lung cancer. Study in general: When follow-up PBMC samples existed, they were sequenced (at a median of roughly two years after resection). Consistent detection of more beta-chain than alpha-chain sequences was observed. The study's findings and limits: Follow-up blood showed ubiquitous expanded tumor TCRs less than blood at resection did.

Each TCR cDNA molecule bore a unique molecular identifier. TCRdb analysed the 5' RACE reads with MiXCR anew, one entry per CDR3 protein. Here the sample spans around 110,000 distinct CDR3 sequences, 12% being singletons. V lost 4 bases, J lost 0 bases, and 10 bases lay in between. This CDR3 is built from 15 residues. Germline CDR1 reads SGHKS; CDR2 reads YYEKEE (reference sequence). The origin of this receptor is a male donor with early-stage non-small cell lung cancer. This chain joins TRBV5-5 and TRBJ2-2; the D is unclear. The source was PBMCs, collected at follow-up. Written as DNA, the CDR3 is TGTGCCAGCAGCCCCGGGCCCACGAACACCGGGGAGCTGTTTTTT. This codes for CASSPGPTNTGELFF.